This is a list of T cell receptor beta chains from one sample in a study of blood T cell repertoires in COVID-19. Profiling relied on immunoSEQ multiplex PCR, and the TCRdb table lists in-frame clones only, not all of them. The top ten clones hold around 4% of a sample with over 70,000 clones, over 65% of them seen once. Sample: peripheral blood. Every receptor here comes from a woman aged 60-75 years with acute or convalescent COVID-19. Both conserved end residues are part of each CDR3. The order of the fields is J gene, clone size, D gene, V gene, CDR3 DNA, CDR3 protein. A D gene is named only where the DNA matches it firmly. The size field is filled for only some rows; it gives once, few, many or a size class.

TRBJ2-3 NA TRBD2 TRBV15 TGTGCCACCAGCAGAGTTAGCGGGAGGGGCACAGATACGCAGTATTTT CATSRVSGRGTDTQYF
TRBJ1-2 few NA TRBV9 TGTGCCAGCAGCCCCCAGCTTAGTGGGGGGTATGGCTACACCTTC CASSPQLSGGYGYTF
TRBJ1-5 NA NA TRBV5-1 TGCGCCAGCAGCTTGACAGGAACCGCTGGTCAGCCCCAGCATTTT CASSLTGTAGQPQHF
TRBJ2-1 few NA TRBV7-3 TGTGCCAGCAGCACCGGACAGTTGGATGAGCAGTTCTTC CASSTGQLDEQFF
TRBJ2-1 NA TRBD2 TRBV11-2 TGTGCCAGCAGGGCGCCGGGAGGAGGTGAGCAGTTCTTC CASRAPGGGEQFF
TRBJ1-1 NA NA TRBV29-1 TGCAGCGTTGAAGTTGCAGGGAATCCTGAAGCTTTCTTT CSVEVAGNPEAFF
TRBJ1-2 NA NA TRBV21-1 TGTGCCAGCAGCAAGGGACAGGCCGCTAACTATGGCTACACCTTC CASSKGQAANYGYTF
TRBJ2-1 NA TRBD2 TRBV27 TGTGCCAGCAGTTGGTTCGGGGGGGCCTACAATGAGCAGTTCTTC CASSWFGGAYNEQFF
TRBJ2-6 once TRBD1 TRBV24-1 TGTGCCACCAGGGACAGGGGGTTTCGTAAGGGCTCTGGGGCCAACGTCCTGACTTTC CATRDRGFRKGSGANVLTF
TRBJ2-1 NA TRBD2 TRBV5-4 TGTGCCAGCAGCGAGGGCGGGACTAGCTACAATGAGCAGTTCTTC CASSEGGTSYNEQFF
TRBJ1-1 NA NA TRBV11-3 TGTGCCAGCAGCTTAGCAATGAACACTGAAGCTTTCTTT CASSLAMNTEAFF
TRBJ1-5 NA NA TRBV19 TGTGCCAGTAGTTACGTCGGCGGGGGTGGGCAGCCCCAGCATTTT CASSYVGGGGQPQHF
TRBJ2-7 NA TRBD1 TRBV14 TGTGCCAGCAGACCCGGGACAGACTCCTACGAGCAGTACTTC CASRPGTDSYEQYF
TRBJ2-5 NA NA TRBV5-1 TGCGCCAGCAGCTCAAAATCGCAGGGGTTAAAGACCCAGTACTTC CASSSKSQGLKTQYF
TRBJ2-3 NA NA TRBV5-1 TGCGCCAGCAGAGGGACACTTCTCACAGATACGCAGTATTTT CASRGTLLTDTQYF
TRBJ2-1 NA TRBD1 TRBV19 TGTGCCAGTAGTCGACAGGGTTTGGGGCAGTTCTTC CASSRQGLGQFF
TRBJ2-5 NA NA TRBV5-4 TGTGCCAGCAGCTTCTCGGGTAACGCAGAGACCCAGTACTTC CASSFSGNAETQYF
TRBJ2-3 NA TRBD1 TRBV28 TGTGCCAGCAGCGAGACAGGGGCCAAATCAGATACGCAGTATTTT CASSETGAKSDTQYF
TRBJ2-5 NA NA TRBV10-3 TGTGCCTCCGGGAAAGGCCCCACTAAGGGAGAGACCCAGTACTTC CASGKGPTKGETQYF
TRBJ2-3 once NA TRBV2 TGTGCCAGCAGTGAAACAGTTTACACAGATACGCAGTATTTT CASSETVYTDTQYF
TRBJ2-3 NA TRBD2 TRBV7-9 TGTGCCAGCAGCCCTCCTTGGGCGGGGGGGTCAGATACGCAGTATTTT CASSPPWAGGSDTQYF
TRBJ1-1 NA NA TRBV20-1 TGCAGCGCTCCCGACACTGAAGCTTTCTTT CSAPDTEAFF
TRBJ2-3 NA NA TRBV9 TGTGCCAGCAGCCCTTTCACAGATACGCAGTATTTT CASSPFTDTQYF
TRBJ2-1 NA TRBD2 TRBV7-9 TGTGCCAGCAGCCAGACTAGCGGGAGATTGGATGAGCAGTTCTTC CASSQTSGRLDEQFF
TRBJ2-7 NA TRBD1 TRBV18 TGTGCCAGCGGAAAGGGGACAGGGCACGACGAGCAGTACTTC CASGKGTGHDEQYF
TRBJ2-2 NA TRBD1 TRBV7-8 TGTGCCAGCAGCTACTGGGTGAGGGGGCGGAGCACCGGGGAGCTGTTTTTT CASSYWVRGRSTGELFF
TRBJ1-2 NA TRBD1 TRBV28 TGTGCCAGCAGCTCGTGGGGGACAGACGGCTACACCTTC CASSSWGTDGYTF
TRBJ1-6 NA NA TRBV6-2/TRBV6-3 TGTGCCAGCAGTTTCCCAGGGACCTATAATTCACCCCTCCACTTT CASSFPGTYNSPLHF
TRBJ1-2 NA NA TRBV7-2 TGTGCCAGCAGCTCAGGCGGGTTCGGTGGCTACACCTTC CASSSGGFGGYTF
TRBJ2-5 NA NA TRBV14 TGTGCCAGCAGCCAAGAATCAGGGGCCCTCCCCCCACAAGAGACCCAGTACTTC CASSQESGALPPQETQYF
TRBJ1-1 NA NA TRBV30 TGTGCCTGGAGTAAGAGCGGAATGAACACTGAAGCTTTCTTT CAWSKSGMNTEAFF
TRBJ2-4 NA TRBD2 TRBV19 TGTGCCAGTAGTCTAGCGGGAGTACGGCACATTCAGTACTTC CASSLAGVRHIQYF
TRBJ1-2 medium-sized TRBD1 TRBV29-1 TGCAGCAGCCGGGACAGCGGAGGGGATGGCTACACCTTC CSSRDSGGDGYTF
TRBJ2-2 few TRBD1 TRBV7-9 TGTGCCAGCAGTGGACAGGGGTTCAACACCGGGGAGCTGTTTTTT CASSGQGFNTGELFF
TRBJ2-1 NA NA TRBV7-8 TGTGCCAGCAGCTCCCGGGAAAGCTCCTACAATGAGCAGTTCTTC CASSSRESSYNEQFF
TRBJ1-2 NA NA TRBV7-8 TGTGCCAGCAGCTTACGGAATCGGGGGATCACCTTC CASSLRNRGITF
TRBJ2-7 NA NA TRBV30 TGTGCCTGGAGTCTTTACAGGAGAAACTACGAGCAGTACTTC CAWSLYRRNYEQYF
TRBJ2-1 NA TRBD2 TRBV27 TGTGCCAGCAGTCCGCCGACTAGCGGGAACTACAATGAGCAGTTCTTC CASSPPTSGNYNEQFF
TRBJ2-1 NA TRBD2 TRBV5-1 TGCGCCAGCAGCTTGGTGCTAGCGGGAAGAAACAATGAGCAGTTCTTC CASSLVLAGRNNEQFF
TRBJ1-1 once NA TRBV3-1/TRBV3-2 TGTGCCAGCAGCCTAAGCTACAGTTATGAAGCTTTCTTT CASSLSYSYEAFF